This T cell receptor beta chain was obtained from a study of read filtering for tumor transcriptome and immune sequencing. From around 440 ng of RNA, a library with molecular barcoded alpha/delta and beta/gamma adaptors was made. TCRdb called the reads again in MiXCR, with one record for every CDR3 protein. The sample consists of some 15,000 distinct CDR3 sequences, around 21% of them appearing once. The length of the CDR3 is 14 residues. Trimming took 6 bases from V and 4 from J, leaving 12 bases between them. The germline CDR1 and CDR2 sequences are ENHRY and SYGVKD. On this clonotype: Its antigen is unidentified.

Study results and limitations: Single-read clonotypes: about 81.9% of IR-seq clonotypes (around 3.6% of reads), 74.6% of RNA-seq clonotypes (roughly 43% of reads).

Sequenced sample: a population of CD138-negative cells sorted from bone marrow. The rearrangement joins TRBV10-3 to TRBJ1-4, with D possibly TRBD1 on 6 matching bases. This clonotype was obtained from a donor aged 40 or older with multiple myeloma. The CDR3 reads CAIRQGRDNEKLFF. CDR3 sequence (DNA): TGTGCCATCAGACAGGGAAGGGATAATGAAAAACTGTTTTTT.